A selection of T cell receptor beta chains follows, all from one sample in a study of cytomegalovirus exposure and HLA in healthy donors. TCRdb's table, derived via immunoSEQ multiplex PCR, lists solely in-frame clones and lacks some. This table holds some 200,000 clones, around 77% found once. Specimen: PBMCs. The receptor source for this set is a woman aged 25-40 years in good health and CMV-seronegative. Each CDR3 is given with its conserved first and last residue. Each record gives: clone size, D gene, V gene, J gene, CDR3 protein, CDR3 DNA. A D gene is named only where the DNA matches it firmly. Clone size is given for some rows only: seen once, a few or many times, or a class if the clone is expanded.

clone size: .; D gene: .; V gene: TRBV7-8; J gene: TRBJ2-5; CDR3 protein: CASSPRVTQYF; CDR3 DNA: TGTGCCAGCAGCCCACGGGTGACCCAGTACTTC
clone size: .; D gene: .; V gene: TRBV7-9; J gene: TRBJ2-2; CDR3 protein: CSSSFSAGSQNTGELFF; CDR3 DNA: TGTTCCAGCAGCTTTTCAGCCGGGAGCCAAAACACCGGGGAGCTGTTTTTT
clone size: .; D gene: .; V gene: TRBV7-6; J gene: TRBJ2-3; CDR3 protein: CASTPRGVSSTDTQYF; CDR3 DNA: TGTGCCAGCACCCCCAGAGGCGTTTCTAGCACAGATACGCAGTATTTT
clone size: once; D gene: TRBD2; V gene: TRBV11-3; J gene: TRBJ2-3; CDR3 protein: CASSLDFQREIDTQYF; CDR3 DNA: TGTGCCAGCAGCTTAGATTTTCAGCGGGAGATAGATACGCAGTATTTT
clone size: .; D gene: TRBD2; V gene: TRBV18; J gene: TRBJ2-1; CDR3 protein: CASSPTSGGASNEQFF; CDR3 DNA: TGTGCCAGCTCACCCACTAGCGGGGGGGCGTCAAATGAGCAGTTCTTC
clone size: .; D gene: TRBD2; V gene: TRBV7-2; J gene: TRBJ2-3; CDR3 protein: CASTPPSGGVDTQYF; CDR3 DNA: TGTGCCAGCACCCCGCCTAGCGGGGGGGTGGATACGCAGTATTTT
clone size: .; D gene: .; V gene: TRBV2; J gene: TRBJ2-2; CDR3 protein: CASSDGDSAGATGELFF; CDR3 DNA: TGTGCCAGCAGTGATGGGGATTCGGCAGGGGCCACCGGGGAGCTGTTTTTT
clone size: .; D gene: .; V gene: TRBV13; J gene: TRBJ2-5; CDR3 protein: CASSLGLSEETQYF; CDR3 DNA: TGTGCCAGCAGCTTAGGCCTCTCAGAAGAGACCCAGTACTTC
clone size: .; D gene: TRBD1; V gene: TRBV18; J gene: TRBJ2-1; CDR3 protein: CASSPRDRPYNEQFF; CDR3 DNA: TGTGCCAGCTCACCACGGGACAGGCCCTACAATGAGCAGTTCTTC
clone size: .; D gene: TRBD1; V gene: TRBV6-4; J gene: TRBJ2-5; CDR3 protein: CASSPQGGQETQYF; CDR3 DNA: TGTGCCAGCAGTCCACAGGGGGGACAAGAGACCCAGTACTTC
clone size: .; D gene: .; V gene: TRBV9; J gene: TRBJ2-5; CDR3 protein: CASSALGGTQYF; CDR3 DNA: TGTGCCAGCAGCGCGCTCGGGGGGACCCAGTACTTC
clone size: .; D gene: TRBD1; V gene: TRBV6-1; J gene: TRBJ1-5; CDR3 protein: CASTGQGYQPQHF; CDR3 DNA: TGTGCCAGCACTGGACAGGGATATCAGCCCCAGCATTTT
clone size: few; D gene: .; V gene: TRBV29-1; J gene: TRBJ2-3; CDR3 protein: CSEREVAGTDTQYF; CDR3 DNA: TGCAGCGAGAGGGAGGTGGCTGGCACAGATACGCAGTATTTT
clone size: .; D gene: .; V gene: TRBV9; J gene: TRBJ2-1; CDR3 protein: CASSVDGRNNEQFF; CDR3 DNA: TGTGCCAGCAGCGTAGACGGGAGAAACAATGAGCAGTTCTTC
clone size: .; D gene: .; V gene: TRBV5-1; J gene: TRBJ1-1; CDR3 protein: CASSLPLPGNTEAFF; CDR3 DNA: TGCGCCAGCAGCTTGCCCCTACCGGGGAACACTGAAGCTTTCTTT
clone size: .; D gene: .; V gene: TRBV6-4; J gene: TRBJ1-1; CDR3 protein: CASREGGNMNTEAFF; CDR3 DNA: TGTGCCAGCAGGGAGGGCGGCAATATGAACACTGAAGCTTTCTTT
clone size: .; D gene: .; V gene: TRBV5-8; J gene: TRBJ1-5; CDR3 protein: CASSLAMGAYQPQHF; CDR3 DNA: TGTGCCAGCAGCTTGGCCATGGGGGCCTATCAGCCCCAGCATTTT
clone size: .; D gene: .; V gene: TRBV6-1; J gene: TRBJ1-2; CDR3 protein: CASNSHYRANYGYPF; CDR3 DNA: TGTGCCAGCAATTCGCACTACAGGGCGAACTATGGCTACCCCTTC
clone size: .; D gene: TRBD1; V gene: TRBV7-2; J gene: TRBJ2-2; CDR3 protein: CASSLSDRGPAGELFF; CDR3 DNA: TGTGCCAGCAGCTTATCGGACAGGGGGCCCGCCGGGGAGCTGTTTTTT
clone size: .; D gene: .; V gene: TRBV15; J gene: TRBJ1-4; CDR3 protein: CATSRDGFREPNEKLFF; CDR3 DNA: TGTGCCACCAGCAGAGATGGTTTCCGGGAGCCGAATGAAAAACTGTTTTTT
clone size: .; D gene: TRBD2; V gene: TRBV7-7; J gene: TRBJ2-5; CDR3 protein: CASSPGLAGPLIQETQYF; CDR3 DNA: TGTGCTAGCAGCCCCGGACTAGCGGGACCCCTTATACAAGAGACCCAGTACTTC
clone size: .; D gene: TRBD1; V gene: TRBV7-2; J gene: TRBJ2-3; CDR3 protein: CASSQGTGVQYF; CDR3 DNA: TGTGCCAGCAGCCAAGGGACAGGAGTTCAGTATTTT
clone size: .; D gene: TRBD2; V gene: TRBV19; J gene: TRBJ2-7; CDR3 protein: CASSITLLGLAETGIDEQYF; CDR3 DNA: TGTGCCAGTAGTATCACTCTTTTGGGACTAGCGGAGACGGGTATCGACGAGCAGTACTTC
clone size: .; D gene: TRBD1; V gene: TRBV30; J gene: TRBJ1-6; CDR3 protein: CAWSGQGSSYNSPLHF; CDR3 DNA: TGTGCCTGGAGCGGACAGGGAAGCTCCTATAATTCACCCCTCCACTTT
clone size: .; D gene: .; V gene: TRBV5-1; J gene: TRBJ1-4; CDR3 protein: CASSSLPGFGEKLFF; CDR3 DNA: TGCGCCAGCAGCTCCCTGCCGGGGTTCGGGGAAAAACTGTTTTTT
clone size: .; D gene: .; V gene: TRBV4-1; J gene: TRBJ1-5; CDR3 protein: CASSHAGTSNQPQHF; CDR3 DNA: TGCGCCAGCAGCCATGCCGGGACAAGCAATCAGCCCCAGCATTTT
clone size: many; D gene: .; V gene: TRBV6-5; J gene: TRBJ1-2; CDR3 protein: CASSYNGVNYGYTF; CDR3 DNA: TGTGCCAGCAGTTACAACGGGGTAAACTATGGCTACACCTTC
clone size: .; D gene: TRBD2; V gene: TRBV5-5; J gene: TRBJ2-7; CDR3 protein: CASSGLVKTYEQYF; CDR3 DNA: TGTGCCAGCAGCGGACTAGTAAAGACCTACGAGCAGTACTTC
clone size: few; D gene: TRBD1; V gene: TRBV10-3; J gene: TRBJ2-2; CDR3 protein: CAIRGPGGNTGELFF; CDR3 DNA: TGTGCCATCAGAGGACCAGGGGGAAACACCGGGGAGCTGTTTTTT
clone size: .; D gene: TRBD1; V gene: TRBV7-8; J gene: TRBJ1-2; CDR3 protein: CASSLEGTGWGGYTF; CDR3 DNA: TGTGCCAGCAGCTTAGAGGGGACAGGTTGGGGGGGCTACACCTTC
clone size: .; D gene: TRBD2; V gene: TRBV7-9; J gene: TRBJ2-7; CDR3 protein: CASSVVDLAGGEQYF; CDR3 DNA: TGTGCCAGCAGCGTGGTGGATCTAGCGGGAGGCGAGCAGTACTTC
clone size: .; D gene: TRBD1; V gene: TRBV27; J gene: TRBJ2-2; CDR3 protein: CASSFFGQGGTGELFF; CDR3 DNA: TGTGCCAGCAGTTTCTTCGGACAGGGAGGTACCGGGGAGCTGTTTTTT
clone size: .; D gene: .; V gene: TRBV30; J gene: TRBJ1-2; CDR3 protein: CAWTIQHSYGYTF; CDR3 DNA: TGTGCCTGGACCATACAGCATTCCTATGGCTACACCTTC
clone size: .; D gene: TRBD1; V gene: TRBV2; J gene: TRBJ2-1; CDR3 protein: CASRQTGEGSYNEQFF; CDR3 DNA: TGTGCCAGCAGACAGACAGGGGAAGGGTCCTACAATGAGCAGTTCTTC
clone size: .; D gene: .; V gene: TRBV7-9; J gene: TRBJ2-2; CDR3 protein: CASGGRDTGELFF; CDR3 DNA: TGTGCCAGCGGTGGCAGGGACACCGGGGAGCTGTTTTTT
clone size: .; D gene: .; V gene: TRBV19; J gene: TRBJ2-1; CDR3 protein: CASSIDFFSGAYNEQFF; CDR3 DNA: TGTGCCAGTAGTATCGATTTTTTTAGCGGAGCCTACAATGAGCAGTTCTTC
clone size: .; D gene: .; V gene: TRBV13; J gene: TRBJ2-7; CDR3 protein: CASSPRMPAGIYEQYF; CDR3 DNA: TGTGCCAGCAGCCCCCGGATGCCCGCAGGGATCTACGAGCAGTACTTC
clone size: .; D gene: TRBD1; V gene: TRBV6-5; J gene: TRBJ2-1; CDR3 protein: CASSEDRASYNEQFF; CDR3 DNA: TGTGCCAGCAGCGAGGACAGGGCATCCTACAATGAGCAGTTCTTC
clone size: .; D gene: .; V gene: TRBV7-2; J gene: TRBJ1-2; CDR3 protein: CASSFPTDRLNYTYGYTF; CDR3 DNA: TGTGCCAGCAGCTTCCCGACGGACAGACTCAATTACACGTATGGCTACACCTTC
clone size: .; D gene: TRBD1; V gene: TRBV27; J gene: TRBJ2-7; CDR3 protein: CASSLYRGRYEQYF; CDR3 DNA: TGTGCCAGCAGTTTATACAGGGGAAGGTACGAGCAGTACTTC
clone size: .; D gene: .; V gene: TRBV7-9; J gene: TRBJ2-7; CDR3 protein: CASSQRTDEQYF; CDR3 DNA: TGTGCCAGCAGCCAGAGGACAGACGAGCAGTACTTC
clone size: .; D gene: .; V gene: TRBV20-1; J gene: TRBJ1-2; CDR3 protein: CSAQIPGGYTF; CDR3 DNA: TGCAGTGCCCAGATCCCAGGTGGCTACACCTTC